This entry describes one T cell receptor beta chain. Libraries were prepared by immunoSEQ multiplex PCR; TCRdb keeps only in-frame clonotypes and omits some of them. The sample carries more than 200,000 clones, 80% to 90% recorded once. These data belong to a study of blood T cell repertoires in COVID-19. Study information: Collection of acute and convalescent COVID-19 samples took place in the United States, Italy and Spain. The cDNA or gDNA used as material had been derived from T cells, B-cell-depleted T cells, or PBMCs.

Residents of approximately 25 US areas, aged roughly 18 to 89 years, made up the participants. A PCR-confirmed or clinician-diagnosed COVID-19 case had contacted exposed participants within 2 weeks of entry. The source material was PBMCs or T cells enriched from blood (not recorded which). This TCR was sampled from a young woman who had been exposed to COVID-19.

Written as DNA, the CDR3 is TGTGCCAGCAGTTTAAGAGACACCTCCTACGAGCAGTACTTC. Translating it yields CASSLRDTSYEQYF. The rearrangement uses TRBV27 and TRBJ2-7; D gene ambiguous. The CDR3 spans 14 residues. Germline V gene data show CDR1 as MNHEY and CDR2 as SMNVEV (reference sequence). The germline V and J ends were trimmed by 2 bases and 0 bases, with 8 bases remaining between them.